The clone carrying this TCR beta chain was counted at least ten times. MiXCR was run by TCRdb on the RT-PCR reads, yielding one entry per CDR3 protein. This table holds more than 600,000 distinct CDR3 sequences, 12% to 15% found once. Sequencing was done on a sample of memory CD4+ T cells from blood. This sequence originates from a female donor in good health, serving as a healthy control.

The DNA of the CDR3 is TGTGCCAGCAGTTACCCCGACAGGGGGCCACAGGGCTACACCTTC. Its translation: CASSYPDRGPQGYTF. The chain recombines TRBV6-6 with TRBJ1-2, with 10 bases identical to TRBD1. The germline gives CDR1 MNHNY, CDR2 SVGAGI (reference sequence). The length of the CDR3 is 15 residues. With 2 bases clipped from V and 8 bases from J, the junction kept 8 bases outside the gene matches.